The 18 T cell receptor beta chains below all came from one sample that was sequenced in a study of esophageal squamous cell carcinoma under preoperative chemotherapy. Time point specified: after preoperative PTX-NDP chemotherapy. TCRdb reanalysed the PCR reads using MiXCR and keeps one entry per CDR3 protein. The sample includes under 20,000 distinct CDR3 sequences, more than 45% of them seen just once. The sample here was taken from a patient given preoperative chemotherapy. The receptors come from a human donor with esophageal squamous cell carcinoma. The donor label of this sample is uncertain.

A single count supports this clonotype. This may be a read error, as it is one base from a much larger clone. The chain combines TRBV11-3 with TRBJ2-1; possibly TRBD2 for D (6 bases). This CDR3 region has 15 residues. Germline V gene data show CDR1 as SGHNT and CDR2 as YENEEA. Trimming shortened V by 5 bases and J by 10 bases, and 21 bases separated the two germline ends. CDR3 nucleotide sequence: TGTGCCAGCAGCCGTGAGGCGGGGAGACTTGCCGAGCAGTTCTTC. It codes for CASSREAGRLAEQFF.

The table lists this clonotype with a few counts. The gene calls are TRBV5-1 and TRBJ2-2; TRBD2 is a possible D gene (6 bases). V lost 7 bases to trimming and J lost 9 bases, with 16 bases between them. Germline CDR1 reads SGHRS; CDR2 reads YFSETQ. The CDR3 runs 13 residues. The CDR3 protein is CASSILGGRELFF. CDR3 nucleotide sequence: TGCGCCAGCTCAATCTTGGGGGGAAGGGAGCTGTTTTTT.

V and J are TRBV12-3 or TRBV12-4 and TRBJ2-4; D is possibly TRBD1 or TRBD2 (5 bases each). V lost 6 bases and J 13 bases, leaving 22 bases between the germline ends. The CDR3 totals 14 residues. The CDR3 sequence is CASRGRRAADTQYF. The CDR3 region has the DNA TGTGCCAGCAGGGGGCGGCGAGCGGCAGATACGCAGTACTTC.

CDR3 nucleotide sequence: TGTGCCAGCAGTATCTCCGGGACAGGGACCTACGAGCAGTTCTTC. It codes for CASSISGTGTYEQFF. The chain has TRBV27 and TRBJ2-1; 9 bases are shared with TRBD1. J was trimmed by 10 bases and V by 5 bases; bases with no gene match: 12. Germline V CDR1 and CDR2: MNHEY, SMNVEV (reference sequence). This CDR3 has 15 amino acids.

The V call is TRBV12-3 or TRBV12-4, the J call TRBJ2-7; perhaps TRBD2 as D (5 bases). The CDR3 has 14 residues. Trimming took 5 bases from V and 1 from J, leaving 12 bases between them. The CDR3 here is CASSHPRDSYEQYF. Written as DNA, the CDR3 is TGTGCCAGCAGTCACCCCCGGGATTCCTACGAGCAGTACTTC.

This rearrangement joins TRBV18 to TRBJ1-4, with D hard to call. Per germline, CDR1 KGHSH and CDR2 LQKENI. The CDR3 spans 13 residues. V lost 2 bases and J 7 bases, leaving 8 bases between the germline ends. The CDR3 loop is CASSPGVSEKLFF. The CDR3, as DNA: TGTGCCAGCTCACCAGGGGTCAGTGAAAAACTGTTTTTT.

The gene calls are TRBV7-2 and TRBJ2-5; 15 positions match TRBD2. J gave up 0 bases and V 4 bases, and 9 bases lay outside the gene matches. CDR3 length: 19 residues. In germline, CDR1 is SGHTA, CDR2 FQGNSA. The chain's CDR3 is CASSSQPGLAGGNQETQYF. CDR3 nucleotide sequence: TGTGCCAGCAGCTCCCAACCGGGACTAGCGGGGGGTAACCAAGAGACCCAGTACTTC.

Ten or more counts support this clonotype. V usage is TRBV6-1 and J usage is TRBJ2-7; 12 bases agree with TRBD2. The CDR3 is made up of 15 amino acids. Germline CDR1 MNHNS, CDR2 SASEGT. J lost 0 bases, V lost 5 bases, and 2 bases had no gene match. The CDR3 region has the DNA TGTGCCAGCAGTCAGGGACTAGCGGGCTCCTACGAGCAGTACTTC. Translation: CASSQGLAGSYEQYF.

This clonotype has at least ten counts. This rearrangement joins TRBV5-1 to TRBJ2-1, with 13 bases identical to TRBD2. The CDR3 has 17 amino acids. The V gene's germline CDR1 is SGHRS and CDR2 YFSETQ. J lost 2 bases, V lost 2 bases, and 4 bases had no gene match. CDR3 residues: CASSFGTSGRAYNEQFF. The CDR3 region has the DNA TGCGCCAGCAGCTTTGGCACTAGCGGGAGGGCCTACAATGAGCAGTTCTTC.

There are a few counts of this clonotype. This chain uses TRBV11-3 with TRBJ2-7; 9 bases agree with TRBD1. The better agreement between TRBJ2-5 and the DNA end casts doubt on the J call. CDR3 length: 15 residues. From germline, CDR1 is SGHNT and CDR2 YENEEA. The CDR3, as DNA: TGTGCCAGCAGCAAACGGGTCGGGACAGGGGAGACCCAGTACTTC. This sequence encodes CASSKRVGTGETQYF.

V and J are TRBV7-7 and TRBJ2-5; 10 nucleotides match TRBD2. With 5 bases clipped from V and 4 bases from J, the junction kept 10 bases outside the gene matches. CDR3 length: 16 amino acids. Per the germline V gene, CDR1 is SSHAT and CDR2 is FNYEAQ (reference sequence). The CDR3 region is CASSPKGLAGAETQYF. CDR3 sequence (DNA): TGTGCCAGCAGCCCAAAGGGCCTAGCGGGAGCAGAGACCCAGTACTTC.

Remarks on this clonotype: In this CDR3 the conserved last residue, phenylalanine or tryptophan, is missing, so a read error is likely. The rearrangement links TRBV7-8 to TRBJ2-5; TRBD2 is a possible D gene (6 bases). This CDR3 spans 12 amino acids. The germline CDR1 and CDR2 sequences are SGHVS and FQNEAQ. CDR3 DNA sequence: TGTGCCAGCGGCTTGGAGGGGACGACCCAGTACTCG. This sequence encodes CASGLEGTTQYS.

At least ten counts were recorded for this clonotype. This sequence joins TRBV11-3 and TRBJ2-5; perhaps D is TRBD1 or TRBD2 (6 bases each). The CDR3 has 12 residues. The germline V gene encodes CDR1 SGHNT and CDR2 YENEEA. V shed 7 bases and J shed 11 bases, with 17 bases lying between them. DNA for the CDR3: TGTGCCAGCATGCGGGACACTAATGAGCAGTACTTC. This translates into CASMRDTNEQYF.

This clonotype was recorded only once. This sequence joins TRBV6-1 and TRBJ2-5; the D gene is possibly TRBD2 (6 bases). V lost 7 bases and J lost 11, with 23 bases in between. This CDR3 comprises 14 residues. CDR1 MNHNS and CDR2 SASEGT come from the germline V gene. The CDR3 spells CASMEAGRYNEQYF. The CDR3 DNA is TGTGCCAGCATGGAGGCGGGAAGGTACAATGAGCAGTACTTC.

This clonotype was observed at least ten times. The CDR3 coding sequence is TGTGCCAGCAGCTTAGCCGCCGCTAGCGGATACAATGAGCAGTTCTTC. Protein product: CASSLAAASGYNEQFF. The J gene is TRBJ2-1, the V gene TRBV7-6; 7 positions match TRBD2. J gave up 4 bases and V 0 bases, and 6 bases lay outside the gene matches. CDR3 length: 16 amino acids. Germline V gene lookup returns CDR1 SGHVS and CDR2 FNYEAQ.

CDR3 loop: CASSPHRDSDTQYF. The CDR3 region has the DNA TGTGCCAGCAGTCCCCACAGGGATTCAGATACGCAGTATTTT. The chain couples TRBV12-3 or TRBV12-4 to TRBJ2-3; D is possibly TRBD1 (6 bases). V lost 5 bases, J lost 4 bases, and 13 bases lay in between. The CDR3 length is 14 residues.

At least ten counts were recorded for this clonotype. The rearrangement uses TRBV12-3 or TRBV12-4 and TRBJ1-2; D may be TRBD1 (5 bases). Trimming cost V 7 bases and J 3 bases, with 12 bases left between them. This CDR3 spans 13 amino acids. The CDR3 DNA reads TGTGCCAGCACCAGGGACGGTGACTATGGCTACACCTTC. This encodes CASTRDGDYGYTF.

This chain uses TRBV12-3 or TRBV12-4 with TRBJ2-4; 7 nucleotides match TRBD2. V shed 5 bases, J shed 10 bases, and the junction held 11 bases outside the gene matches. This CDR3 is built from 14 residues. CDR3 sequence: CASSGGEAQEIQYF. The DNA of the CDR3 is TGTGCCAGCAGTGGGGGGGAAGCCCAAGAGATTCAGTACTTC.